The present T cell receptor beta chain was sequenced within a study of siplizumab effects on memory and regulatory T cells. Study observations and caveats: Siplizumab produced a significant drop in alloreactive sequences attributable to unstimulated CD4+ memory cells.

Roughly 94,000 TCR templates were assayed per sample. Sequenced by immunoSEQ multiplex PCR; TCRdb stores in-frame clones only, minus some. The sample consists of around 8,000 clones, roughly 35% of them appearing once. This clone was picked up many times. Antigen unknown. Cells that made up the mixed lymphocyte reaction were cocultured at 37°C for over five days. CDR3 length equals 15 residues. Germline V gene sequence: CDR1 KGHSH, CDR2 LQKENI. Trimming removed 3 bases at V and 3 bases at J, with 11 bases between. The sequenced sample consisted of CFSE-low (dividing) CD8+ T cells sorted from an allogeneic mixed lymphocyte reaction. The receptor was isolated from a human donor in good health; the cells came from an allogeneic mixed lymphocyte reaction. This chain connects TRBV18 to TRBJ2-2; D is ambiguous. For the CDR3, the DNA is TGTGCCAGCTCACCGGACGGAGCCTACACCGGGGAGCTGTTTTTT. Protein: CASSPDGAYTGELFF.